This T cell receptor (beta chain) was identified during a study of CD8+CD57+ T cells in acquired aplastic anemia. Turning to the study itself: When averaged, DNA from sorted CD4+ and CD8+ cells came to around 3.1 ug. Study results and caveats: In common between the patients and the controls were twenty-nine CD8+ CDR3 sequences.

Profiles of TCR beta VDJ and CDR3 were generated from a genomic DNA template. A single record per CDR3 protein comes from TCRdb applying MiXCR to the reads. The table shows some 160,000 distinct CDR3 sequences, with about 45% occurring only once. Points on this clonotype: The antigen is undetermined.

Sequencing was done on patients that had shown CD8+CD57+ cell expansion by flow cytometry. Unmatched junction bases numbered 8, after V lost 10 bases and J lost 0 bases. Germline-derived CDR1 and CDR2 are ENHRY and SYGVKD. This CDR3 has 15 amino acids. The receptor was derived from a human donor with aplastic anemia. The V gene is TRBV10-3, the J gene TRBJ1-3, with 8 bases fitting TRBD1. The sequencing input was sorted CD4+, CD8+, or CD8+CD57+ T cells (not recorded which) from PBMCs. The CDR3 here is CATETGASSGNTIYF. In nucleotides, the CDR3 is TGTGCCACCGAGACAGGGGCGTCCTCTGGAAACACCATATATTTT.